These 2 T cell receptor beta chains share one sample of origin, sequenced in a study of T cells in Graves' hyperthyroidism and ophthalmopathy. RNA transcripts provided the source from which TCR beta CDR3 regions were amplified. The HTBI primer set was used in a first-round RT-PCR of the TCR CDR3. Using its own MiXCR run on the multiplex PCR reads, TCRdb lists one record per CDR3 protein. The sample carries about 530,000 distinct CDR3 sequences, approximately 17% recorded once. The material sequenced was blood. The receptors shown here come from a woman between 18 and 29 years old with Graves' ophthalmopathy.

This clonotype was seen many times. V is TRBV7-8 and J is TRBJ2-1; TRBD2 matches 7 bases. V lost 5 bases and J lost 3; bases outside the gene matches: 7. Germline values: CDR1 SGHVS, CDR2 FQNEAQ. CDR3 length: 15 amino acids. The CDR3 region is CASSPDPSGYNEQFF. For the CDR3, the DNA is TGTGCCAGCAGCCCCGACCCTAGCGGCTACAATGAGCAGTTCTTC.

This clonotype was recorded many times. This chain links TRBV18 with TRBJ1-2; TRBD1 is a possible D gene (5 bases). V lost 3 bases and J 4 bases, leaving 12 bases between the germline ends. Germline lookup yields CDR1 KGHSH and CDR2 LQKENI. There are 14 residues in the CDR3. The CDR3 is CASSPGRVAYGYTF. The CDR3 DNA sequence: TGTGCCAGCTCACCCGGCAGGGTGGCCTATGGCTACACCTTC.